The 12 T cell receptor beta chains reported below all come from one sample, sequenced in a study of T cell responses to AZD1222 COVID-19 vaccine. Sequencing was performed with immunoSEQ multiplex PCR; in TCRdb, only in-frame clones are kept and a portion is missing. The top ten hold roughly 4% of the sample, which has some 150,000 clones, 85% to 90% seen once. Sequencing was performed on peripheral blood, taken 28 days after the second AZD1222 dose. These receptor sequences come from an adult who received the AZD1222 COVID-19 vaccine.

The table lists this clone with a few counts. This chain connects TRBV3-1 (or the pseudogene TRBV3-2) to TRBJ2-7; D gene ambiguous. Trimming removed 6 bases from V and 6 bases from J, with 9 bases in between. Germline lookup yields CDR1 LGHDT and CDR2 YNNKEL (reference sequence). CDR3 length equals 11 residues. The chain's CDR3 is CASRGYGEQYF. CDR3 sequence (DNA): TGTGCCAGCAGAGGGTACGGCGAGCAGTACTTC.

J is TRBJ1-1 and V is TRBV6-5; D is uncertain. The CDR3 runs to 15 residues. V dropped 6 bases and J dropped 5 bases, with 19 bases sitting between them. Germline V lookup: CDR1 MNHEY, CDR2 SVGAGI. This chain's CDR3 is CASRFKYTGGTEAFF. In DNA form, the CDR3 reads TGTGCCAGCAGGTTCAAATACACCGGAGGGACTGAAGCTTTCTTT.

The CDR3 is CASSLSGAPPSYEQYF. CDR3 bases: TGTGCCAGTAGTCTATCGGGGGCGCCTCCCTCCTACGAGCAGTACTTC. V gene TRBV19 combines with J gene TRBJ2-7, with D perhaps TRBD1 or TRBD2 (6 bases each). CDR3 length: 16 amino acids. The germline gives CDR1 LNHDA, CDR2 SQIVND (reference sequence). V was clipped by 5 bases and J by 0 bases, with 17 bases between them.

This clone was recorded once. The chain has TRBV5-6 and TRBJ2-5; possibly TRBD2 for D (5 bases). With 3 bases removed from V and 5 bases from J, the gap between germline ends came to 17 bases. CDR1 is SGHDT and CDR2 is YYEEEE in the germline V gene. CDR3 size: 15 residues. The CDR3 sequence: CASSSRGYVVETQYF. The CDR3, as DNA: TGTGCCAGCAGCTCTCGGGGTTATGTCGTGGAGACCCAGTACTTC.

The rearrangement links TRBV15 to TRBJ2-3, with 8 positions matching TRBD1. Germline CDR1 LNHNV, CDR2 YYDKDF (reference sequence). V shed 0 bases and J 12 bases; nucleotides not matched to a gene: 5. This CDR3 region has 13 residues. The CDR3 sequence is CATSRERGQGQYF. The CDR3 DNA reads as TGTGCCACCAGCAGAGAGAGAGGACAGGGCCAGTATTTT.

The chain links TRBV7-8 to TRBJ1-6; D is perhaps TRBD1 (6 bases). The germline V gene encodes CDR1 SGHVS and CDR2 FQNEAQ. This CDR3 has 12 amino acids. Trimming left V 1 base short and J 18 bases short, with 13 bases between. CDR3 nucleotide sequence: TGTGCCAGCAGCTTAGTGAGGGGGTCCCCCCACTTT. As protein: CASSLVRGSPHF.

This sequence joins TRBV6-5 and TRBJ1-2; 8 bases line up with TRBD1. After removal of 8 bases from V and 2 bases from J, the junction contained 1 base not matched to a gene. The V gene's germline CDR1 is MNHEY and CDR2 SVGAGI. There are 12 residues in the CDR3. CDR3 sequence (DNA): TGTGCCAGCGGGACAGGAAACTATGGCTACACCTTC. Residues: CASGTGNYGYTF.

CDR3 sequence (DNA): TGCAGTGCTAGTCCCCTGGGGAATCAGCCCCAGCATTTT. Translation gives CSASPLGNQPQHF. This chain uses TRBV20-1 with TRBJ1-5; D is undetermined. CDR3 length equals 13 residues. Germline V lookup: CDR1 DFQATT, CDR2 SNEGSKA (reference sequence). Trimming pared 3 bases from V and 4 bases from J, leaving 10 bases between.

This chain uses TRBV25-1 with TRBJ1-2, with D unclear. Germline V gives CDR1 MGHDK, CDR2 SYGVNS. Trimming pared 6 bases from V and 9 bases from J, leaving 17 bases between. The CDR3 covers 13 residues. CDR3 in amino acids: CASSEKTYLRYTF. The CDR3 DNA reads TGTGCCAGCAGCGAGAAGACCTATTTGCGCTACACCTTC.

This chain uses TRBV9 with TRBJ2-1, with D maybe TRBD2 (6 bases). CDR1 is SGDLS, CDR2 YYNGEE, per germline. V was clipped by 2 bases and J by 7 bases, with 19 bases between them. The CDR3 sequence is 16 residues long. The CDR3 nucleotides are TGTGCCAGCAGCGTGGGGGGACGGGGTTTTTTTAATGAGCAGTTCTTC. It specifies CASSVGGRGFFNEQFF.

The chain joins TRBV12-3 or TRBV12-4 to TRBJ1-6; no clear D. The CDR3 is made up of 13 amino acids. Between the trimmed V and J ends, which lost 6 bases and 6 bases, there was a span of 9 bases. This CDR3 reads CASRTYANSPLHF. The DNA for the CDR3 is TGTGCCAGCAGAACCTATGCTAATTCACCCCTCCACTTT.

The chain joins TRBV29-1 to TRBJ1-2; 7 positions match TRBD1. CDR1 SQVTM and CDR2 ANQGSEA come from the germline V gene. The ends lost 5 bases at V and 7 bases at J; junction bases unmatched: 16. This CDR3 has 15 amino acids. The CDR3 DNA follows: TGCAGCGTTCGTTTCCCGGGACAGCGGACGGCTGGCTACACCTTC. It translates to CSVRFPGQRTAGYTF.